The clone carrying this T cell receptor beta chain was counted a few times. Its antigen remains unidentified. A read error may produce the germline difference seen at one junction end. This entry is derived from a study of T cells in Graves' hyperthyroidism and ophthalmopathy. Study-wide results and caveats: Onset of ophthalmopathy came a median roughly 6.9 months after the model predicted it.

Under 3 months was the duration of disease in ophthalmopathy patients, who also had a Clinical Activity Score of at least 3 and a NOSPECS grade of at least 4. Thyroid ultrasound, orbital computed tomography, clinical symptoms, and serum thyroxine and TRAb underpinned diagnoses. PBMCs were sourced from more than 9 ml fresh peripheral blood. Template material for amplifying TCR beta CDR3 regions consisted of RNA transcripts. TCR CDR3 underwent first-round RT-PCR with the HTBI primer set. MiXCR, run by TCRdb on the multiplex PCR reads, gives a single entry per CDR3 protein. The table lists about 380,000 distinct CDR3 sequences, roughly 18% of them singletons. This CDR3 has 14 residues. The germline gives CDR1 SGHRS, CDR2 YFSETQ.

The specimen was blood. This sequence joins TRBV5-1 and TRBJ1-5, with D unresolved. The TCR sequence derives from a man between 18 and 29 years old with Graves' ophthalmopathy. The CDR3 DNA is TGCGCCAGCAGCTTAGGAGATGGCAATCAGCCCCGGCATTTT. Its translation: CASSLGDGNQPRHF.